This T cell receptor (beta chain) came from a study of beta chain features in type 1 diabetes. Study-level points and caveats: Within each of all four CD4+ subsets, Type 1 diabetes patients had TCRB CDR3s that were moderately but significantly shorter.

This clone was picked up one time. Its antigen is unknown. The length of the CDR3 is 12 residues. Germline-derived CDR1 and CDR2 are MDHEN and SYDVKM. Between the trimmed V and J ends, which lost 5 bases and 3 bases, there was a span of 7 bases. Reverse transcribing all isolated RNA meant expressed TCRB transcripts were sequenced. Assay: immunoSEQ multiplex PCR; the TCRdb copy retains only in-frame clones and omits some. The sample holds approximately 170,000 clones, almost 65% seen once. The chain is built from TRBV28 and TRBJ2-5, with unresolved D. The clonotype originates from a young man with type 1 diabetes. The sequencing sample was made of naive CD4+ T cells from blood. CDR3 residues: CASSPWEETQYF. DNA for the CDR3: TGTGCCAGCAGTCCCTGGGAAGAGACCCAGTACTTC.